This T cell receptor beta chain was captured by sequencing in a study of spatial heterogeneity in lung cancer. The wider study: Sequencing consistently turned up more beta-chain sequences than alpha-chain sequences. The mean occurrence of each unique TCR and UMI combination in raw reads exceeded nine.

Looked up from germline, CDR1 is MDHEN and CDR2 is SYDVKM. Trimming pared 3 bases from V and 1 base from J, leaving 7 bases between. The length of the CDR3 is 14 residues. TCRdb ran MiXCR on the 5' RACE reads and lists one entry per CDR3 protein. The repertoire includes roughly 25,000 distinct CDR3 sequences, around 4.5% of them detected once, and more than 4.5% sits in the top ten. Whole-study findings and limits: Circulating ubiquitous expanded tumor TCRs were observed more frequently at resection than at follow-up.

Relative to its sample, this clonotype is medium-sized (0.01 to 0.1%). What it binds is not known. Time point of the sample: sample taken at primary tumor resection. Tumor, nontumor lung or frozen PBMC supplied whole RNA, sequenced without sorting. The chain combines TRBV28 with TRBJ2-1; no reliable D call. Sequenced material: PBMCs, taken at surgery. This TCR derives from a male donor with early-stage non-small cell lung cancer. As DNA, the CDR3 is TGTGCCAGCAGTTTGTTTGGGTCCTACAATGAGCAGTTCTTC. Its translation is CASSLFGSYNEQFF. Full variable domain (remainder filled in from reference TRBV28 and TRBJ2-1): DVKVTQSSRYLVKRTGEKVFLECVQDMDHENMFWYRQDPGLGLRLIYFSYDVKMKEKGDIPEGYSVSREKKERFSLILESASTNQTSMYLCASSLFGSYNEQFFGPGTRLTVL.